This T cell receptor (beta chain) is drawn from a study of T-cell memory formation after mild COVID-19. Whole-study findings and limits: Clones that contracted from day 15 to 85 were balanced CD4/CD8, while later expanders leaned CD4+. Pre-infection memory carried some responding clones, suggesting that cross-reactive memory joined.

The V gene lost 6 bases and the J gene lost 1 base, with 13 bases spanning the gap. The CDR3 is 14 residues long. From 5'RACE with constant-segment primers came TCR alpha and TCR beta cDNA libraries that carried sample barcodes and UMIs. Using its own MiXCR run on the 5' RACE reads, TCRdb lists one record per CDR3 protein. The sample shows some 350,000 distinct CDR3 sequences, roughly 13% of them seen only once. This clonotype was recorded many times. The antigen remains undetermined. The specimen sequenced was PBMCs or a T cell subset sorted from them (not recorded which). This sequence originates from a man younger than 35 who had mild COVID-19 (a few samples of this study predate the infection). Cell type and time point are not known. This chain uses TRBV12-3 or TRBV12-4 with TRBJ2-7; the D gene could be TRBD1 or TRBD2 (5 bases each). The CDR3: CASSHGTASYEQYF. The CDR3 DNA reads TGTGCCAGCAGCCACGGGACGGCTTCCTACGAGCAGTACTTC.